Following are 13 T cell receptor beta chains from one sample sequenced in a study of T-cell reconstitution after alpha-beta-depleted transplantation in children. This sample's TCRbeta library carried unique molecular identifier barcodes. TCRdb re-derived calls from the PCR reads in MiXCR, one entry per CDR3 protein. The profile shows about 420,000 distinct CDR3 sequences, about a tenth of them singletons. The sample was PBMCs from the stem cell graft donor, taken from the stem cell graft. Every receptor here comes from a human donor who donated a stem cell graft to a child with acute myeloid leukemia.

The chain carries TRBV30 and TRBJ1-1; D unresolved. Between the trimmed V and J ends, which lost 0 bases and 1 base, there was a span of 6 bases. The CDR3 consists of 13 residues. The germline gives CDR1 GTSNPN, CDR2 SVGIG (reference sequence). The CDR3 here is CAWSVLENTEAFF. The CDR3 bases are TGTGCCTGGAGTGTACTTGAGAACACTGAAGCTTTCTTT.

The rearrangement uses TRBV9 and TRBJ2-1; D could derive from TRBD1 or TRBD2 (5 bases each). The CDR3 runs to 16 residues. Per germline, CDR1 SGDLS and CDR2 YYNGEE. With 0 bases removed from V and 1 base from J, the gap between germline ends came to 11 bases. The CDR3 loop reads CASSVGGGLSYNEQFF. CDR3 DNA: TGTGCCAGCAGCGTAGGGGGCGGGTTATCCTACAATGAGCAGTTCTTC.

This clonotype was detected only a few times. V usage is TRBV20-1 and J usage is TRBJ2-7; the D is unclear. V lost 3 bases to trimming and J lost 6 bases, with 15 bases between them. Germline CDR1 is DFQATT and CDR2 is SNEGSKA (reference sequence). The CDR3 consists of 13 residues. CDR3 nucleotide sequence: TGCAGTGCTAGCGAGGAAGTTACGGGCGAGCAGTACTTC. Its translation is CSASEEVTGEQYF.

This clonotype was picked up a small number of times. The chain employs TRBV2 and TRBJ1-2; D perhaps matches TRBD1 (5 bases). The V and J ends lost 3 bases and 7 bases respectively, with 9 bases between them. The CDR3 extends over 12 amino acids. Germline CDR1 and CDR2: SNHLY and FYNNEI. Written as DNA, the CDR3 is TGTGCCAGCAGTGAGGGGGGATCTGGCTACACCTTC. Amino acid sequence: CASSEGGSGYTF. The full variable domain, in which reference TRBV2 and TRBJ1-2 provide the parts outside the CDR3, is EPEVTQTPSHQVTQMGQEVILRCVPISNHLYFYWYRQILGQKVEFLVSFYNNEISEKSEIFDDQFSVERPDGSNFTLKIRSTKLEDSAMYFCASSEGGSGYTFGSGTRLTVV.

The CDR3 DNA reads TGCGCCAGCAGCCAAAGACGTACGAACACCGGGGAGCTGTTTTTT. Encoded protein: CASSQRRTNTGELFF. The rearrangement links TRBV5-1 to TRBJ2-2; no definite D call. The germline V gene encodes CDR1 SGHRS and CDR2 YFSETQ. This CDR3 spans 15 amino acids. Trimming left V 4 bases short and J 0 bases short, with 10 bases between.

Only a few counts were recorded for this clonotype. It is unclear where the CDR3 begins or ends on the DNA, so no DNA is shown, and the CDR3 is as TCRdb lists it. The chain combines TRBV15 with TRBJ2-1; TRBD1, the table's D call, was not compared with the DNA. Germline V gene sequence: CDR1 LNHNV, CDR2 YYDKDF (reference sequence). The length of the CDR3 is 21 amino acids, counting both ends. The CDR3 here is CATRFTMSSSSGQGHGGGQFF.

This clonotype was recorded only once. The rearrangement uses TRBV12-3 or TRBV12-4 and TRBJ2-2; D is possibly TRBD1 or TRBD2 (6 bases each). The CDR3 length is 17 residues. Trimming cost V 7 bases and J 0 bases, with 18 bases left between them. The CDR3 nucleotides read TGTGCCAGCAAAAAGGTGGGGGGCGGACCGAACACCGGGGAGCTGTTTTTT. Its protein is CASKKVGGGPNTGELFF.

The CDR3 protein is CASTQGGSYNEQFF. For the CDR3, the DNA is TGTGCCAGCACTCAGGGCGGCTCCTACAATGAGCAGTTCTTC. V usage is TRBV27 and J usage is TRBJ2-1; D perhaps matches TRBD1 (5 bases). V lost 7 bases and J 0 bases, leaving 10 bases between the germline ends. The CDR3 spans 14 residues. The V gene's germline CDR1 is MNHEY and CDR2 SMNVEV (reference sequence).

This clonotype has just a few counts. This chain connects TRBV5-1 to TRBJ2-1; D uncertain. V was trimmed by 2 bases and J by 7 bases, leaving 10 bases between them. Germline V CDR1 and CDR2: SGHRS, YFSETQ. The CDR3 loop spans 13 amino acids. CDR3: CASSFGVLNEQFF. CDR3 sequence (DNA): TGCGCCAGCAGCTTTGGGGTATTAAATGAGCAGTTCTTC.

This clonotype was seen repeatedly, ten times or more. The V gene is TRBV15, the J gene TRBJ2-7; 10 bases align to TRBD1. Germline lookup yields CDR1 LNHNV and CDR2 YYDKDF (reference sequence). This CDR3 region has 15 residues. Trimming took 7 bases from V and 7 from J; bases not matched to a gene: 13. The CDR3 loop reads CATILPGTGVQEQYV. CDR3 coding DNA: TGTGCCACCATCCTCCCCGGGACAGGGGTCCAAGAGCAGTACGTC.

There are a few counts of this clonotype. This sequence joins TRBV4-1 and TRBJ2-5; D gene ambiguous. The CDR3 has 16 residues. Between the trimmed V and J ends, which lost 0 bases and 5 bases, there was a span of 16 bases. Germline lookup yields CDR1 MGHRA and CDR2 YSYEKL. The CDR3 spells CASSQEPARGRETQYF. The CDR3 DNA reads as TGCGCCAGCAGCCAAGAGCCGGCCCGCGGACGGGAGACCCAGTACTTC.

This clonotype came up many times. The genes are TRBV3-1 and TRBJ2-1; no clear D gene. Germline CDR1 reads LGHDT; CDR2 reads YNNKEL (reference sequence). The CDR3 totals 15 residues. Trimming took off 0 bases at V and 3 bases at J, with 9 bases between the two ends. DNA for the CDR3: TGTGCCAGCAGCCAAGAGCAGACGTACTACAATGAGCAGTTCTTC. Translated: CASSQEQTYYNEQFF.

A few counts support this clonotype. The chain employs TRBV29-1 and TRBJ2-1, with a possible D match to TRBD1 (6 bases). This CDR3 has 14 amino acids. Germline CDR1 is SQVTM and CDR2 is ANQGSEA. V dropped 6 bases and J dropped 2 bases, with 14 bases sitting between them. The CDR3 region has the DNA TGCAGCGTGGCAGGGGCTATTCCCTACAATGAGCAGTTCTTC. Amino acid sequence: CSVAGAIPYNEQFF.